This T cell receptor beta chain is from a study of blood T cell repertoires in COVID-19. Study background: Researchers got acute and convalescent COVID-19 samples from the United States, Italy and Spain. From T cells, B-cell-depleted T cells, or PBMCs came the material, which was cDNA or gDNA.

Methods used by the authors: Amplifying reference gene primers gave estimates of nucleated cell counts. The assay was immunoSEQ multiplex PCR, and TCRdb's table has in-frame clones only and misses some. The V and J calls and clone size come from that table; D and trimming were worked out from the DNA. The sample holds 200,000 to 300,000 clones, approximately 85% seen once. The V gene's germline CDR1 is MGHRA and CDR2 YSYEKL. The CDR3 length is 14 residues. Trimming shortened V by 0 bases and J by 3 bases, and 8 bases separated the two germline ends. The material sequenced was peripheral blood. The chain has TRBV4-1 and TRBJ2-5; D gene ambiguous. The source is a woman aged 70-85 years with acute or convalescent COVID-19. CDR3 residues: CASSQDIRKETQYF. The CDR3 nucleotides read TGCGCCAGCAGCCAAGATATTAGAAAAGAGACCCAGTACTTC.